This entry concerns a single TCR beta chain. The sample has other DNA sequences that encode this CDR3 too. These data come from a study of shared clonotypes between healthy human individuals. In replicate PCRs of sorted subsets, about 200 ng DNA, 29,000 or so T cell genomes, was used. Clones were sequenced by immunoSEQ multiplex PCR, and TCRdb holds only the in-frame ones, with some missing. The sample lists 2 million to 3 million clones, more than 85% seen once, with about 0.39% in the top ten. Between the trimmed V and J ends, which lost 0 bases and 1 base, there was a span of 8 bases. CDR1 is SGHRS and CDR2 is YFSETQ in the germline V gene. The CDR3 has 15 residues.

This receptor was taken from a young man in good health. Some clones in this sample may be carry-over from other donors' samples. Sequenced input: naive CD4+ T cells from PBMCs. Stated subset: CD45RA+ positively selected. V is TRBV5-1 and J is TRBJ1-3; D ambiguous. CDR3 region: CASSLGGGSGNTIYF. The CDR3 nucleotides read TGCGCCAGCAGCTTGGGTGGTGGATCTGGAAACACCATATATTTT.